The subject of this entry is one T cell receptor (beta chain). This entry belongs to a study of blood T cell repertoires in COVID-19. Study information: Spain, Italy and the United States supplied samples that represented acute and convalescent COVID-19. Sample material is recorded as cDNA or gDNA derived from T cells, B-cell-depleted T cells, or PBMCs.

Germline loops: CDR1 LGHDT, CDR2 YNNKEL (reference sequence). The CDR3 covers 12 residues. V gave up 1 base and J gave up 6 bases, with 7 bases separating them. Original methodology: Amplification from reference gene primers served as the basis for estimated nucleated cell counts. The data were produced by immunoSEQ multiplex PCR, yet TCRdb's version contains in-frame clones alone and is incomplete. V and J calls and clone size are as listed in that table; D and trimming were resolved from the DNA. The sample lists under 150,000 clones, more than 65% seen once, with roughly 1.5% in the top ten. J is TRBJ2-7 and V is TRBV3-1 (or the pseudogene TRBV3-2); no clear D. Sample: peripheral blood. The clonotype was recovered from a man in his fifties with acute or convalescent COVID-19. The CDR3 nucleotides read TGTGCCAGCAGCCAAGTAGAAGCCGAGCAGTACTTC. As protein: CASSQVEAEQYF.